Listed below are T cell receptor beta chains from one sample, sequenced in a study of vaccination and CD4 T cells after COVID-19. MiXCR was run by TCRdb on the PCR reads, yielding one entry per CDR3 protein. The sample consists of 15,000 or so distinct CDR3 sequences, roughly 50% of them appearing once. Which antigens these TCRs recognize remains unknown. Material: CD4+ T cells from blood, cultured in vitro. The receptor source for this set is a human donor who had recovered from COVID-19. Both conserved end residues are part of each CDR3. The order of the fields is clone size, V gene, J gene, D gene, CDR3 DNA, CDR3 protein. A D gene is named only where the DNA matches it firmly. The listing skips clone size in some rows; elsewhere it reads once, few, many or a size class.

>-|TRBV4-1|TRBJ2-7|TRBD1
TGCGCCAGCAGCAACCCTCGGCAGGGGGCAAGGGAGCAGTACTTC
CASSNPRQGAREQYF
>-|TRBV7-2|TRBJ1-3|TRBD1
TGTGCCAGCGCCCCGGGACAGGGCTCTGGAAACACCATATATTTT
CASAPGQGSGNTIYF
>-|TRBV7-2|TRBJ2-7|-
TGTGCCAGCAGCGCGGGACAGACCTACGAGCAGTACTTC
CASSAGQTYEQYF
>few|TRBV11-3|TRBJ2-5|TRBD1
TGTGCCAGCAGCTTAGCTGTGACAGGGGTCGAGACCCAGTACTTC
CASSLAVTGVETQYF
>-|TRBV24-1|TRBJ2-1|-
TGTGCCACCAGTGATGGGAATGAGCAGTTCTTC
CATSDGNEQFF
>-|TRBV14|TRBJ1-1|-
TGTGCCAGCTCCCTGGACAGGAACACTGAAGCTTTCTTT
CASSLDRNTEAFF
>-|TRBV20-1|TRBJ2-1|TRBD2
TGCAGTGCTAGACGGAGCGGGAGCTCCTACAATGAGCAGTTCTTC
CSARRSGSSYNEQFF
>-|TRBV29-1|TRBJ2-5|TRBD2
TGCAGCGCAGGACTAGCGGGAGGGCGGGGGACCCAGTACTTC
CSAGLAGGRGTQYF
>-|TRBV19|TRBJ1-2|-
TGTGCCAGTAGAAGTATAGTGCGGGGCGGTAATGGCTACACCTTC
CASRSIVRGGNGYTF
>-|TRBV10-3|TRBJ1-3|TRBD1
TGTGCCATCAGCCCGGGACAGGTGACAGGAAACACCATATATTTT
CAISPGQVTGNTIYF
>-|TRBV24-1|TRBJ2-7|-
TGTGCCACCAGTGATTTTAATAAGAACGAGCAGTACTTC
CATSDFNKNEQYF
>-|TRBV5-4|TRBJ1-1|-
TGTGCCAGCAGCTTGTGGGAAAGGGGAGCGGCTTTCTTT
CASSLWERGAAFF
>-|TRBV19|TRBJ1-2|-
TGTGCCAGTAGTATTACAATCACGGACACTTTCTATGGCTACACCTTC
CASSITITDTFYGYTF
>-|TRBV12-3/TRBV12-4|TRBJ1-1|-
TGTGCCAGCAGCCTCCTTCGACAGCCCGTTAACACTGAAGCTTTCTTT
CASSLLRQPVNTEAFF
>-|TRBV11-3|TRBJ2-5|TRBD1
TGTGCCAGCAGCCTGACAGGGAGAGAGACCCAGTACTTC
CASSLTGRETQYF
>few|TRBV30|TRBJ1-2|-
TGTGCCTGGACCATTACGGGATCCGCGCCGGGGGGCTACACCTTC
CAWTITGSAPGGYTF
>-|TRBV19|TRBJ1-6|-
TGTGCCAGCCAGACAAGAAATTCACCCCTCCACTTT
CASQTRNSPLHF
>-|TRBV20-1|TRBJ2-3|TRBD1
TGCAGTGCTAGACAGACAGGGTCGGTTCTCACAGATACGCAGTATTTT
CSARQTGSVLTDTQYF
>-|TRBV19|TRBJ2-5|TRBD2
TGTGCCAGTAGTATTTCGGGGGGAGAGACCCAGTACTTC
CASSISGGETQYF
>few|TRBV7-8|TRBJ1-1|-
TGTGCCAGCAGCTGGACAGCCTCTAGGAACACTGAAGCTTTCTTT
CASSWTASRNTEAFF
>-|TRBV7-2|TRBJ1-2|TRBD1
TGTGCCAGCAGCCTACGACAGGGACTTGGAGGCTACACCTTC
CASSLRQGLGGYTF
>-|TRBV4-3|TRBJ1-1|-
TGCGCCAGCACGGTCGGGAACATGAACACTGAAGCTTTCTTT
CASTVGNMNTEAFF
>few|TRBV27|TRBJ2-7|TRBD1
TGTGCCAGCAGGGACAGGCTGTCCTACGAGCAGTACTTC
CASRDRLSYEQYF
>-|TRBV20-1|TRBJ2-2|-
TGCAGTGCTAAACAGGGCTCGAGCACCGGGGAGCTGTTTTTT
CSAKQGSSTGELFF
>-|TRBV12-3/TRBV12-4|TRBJ2-1|TRBD2
TGTGCCAGCAGCCCACTGCTAGCGGTAGACTACAATGAGCAGTTCTTC
CASSPLLAVDYNEQFF
>few|TRBV19|TRBJ1-5|-
TGTGCCAGCTCCGGATATGGACGACTCCAGCATTTT
CASSGYGRLQHF
>few|TRBV6-1|TRBJ1-2|TRBD1
TGTGCCTTACAAAGGGACAGGGGAGCTAACTATGGCTACACCTTC
CALQRDRGANYGYTF
>-|TRBV2|TRBJ1-2|TRBD1
TGTGCCAGCGCTGGGACAGGGGGACATGGCTACACCTTC
CASAGTGGHGYTF
>-|TRBV24-1|TRBJ2-7|-
TGTGCCACCAGTCCTCAGGGCGAGTCGGGTTACGAGCAGTACTTC
CATSPQGESGYEQYF
>-|TRBV7-2|TRBJ1-5|TRBD1
TGTGCCAGCAGCTTAGAACAGGGGGCGGGTCAGCCCCAGCATTTT
CASSLEQGAGQPQHF